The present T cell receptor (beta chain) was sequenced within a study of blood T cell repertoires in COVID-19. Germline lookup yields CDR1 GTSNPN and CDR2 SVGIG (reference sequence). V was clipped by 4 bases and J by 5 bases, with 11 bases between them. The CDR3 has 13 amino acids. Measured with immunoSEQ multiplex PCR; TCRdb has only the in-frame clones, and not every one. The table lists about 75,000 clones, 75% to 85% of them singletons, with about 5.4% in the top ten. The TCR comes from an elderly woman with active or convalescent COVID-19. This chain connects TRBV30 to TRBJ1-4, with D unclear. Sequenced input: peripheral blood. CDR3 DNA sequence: TGTGCCTGGACTCGCCATGCGAATGAAAAACTGTTTTTT. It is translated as CAWTRHANEKLFF. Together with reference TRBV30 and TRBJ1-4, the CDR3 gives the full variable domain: SQTIHQWPATLVQPVGSPLSLECTVEGTSNPNLYWYRQAAGRGLQLLFYSVGIGQISSEVPQNLSASRPQDRQFILSSKKLLLSDSGFYLCAWTRHANEKLFFGSGTQLSVL.